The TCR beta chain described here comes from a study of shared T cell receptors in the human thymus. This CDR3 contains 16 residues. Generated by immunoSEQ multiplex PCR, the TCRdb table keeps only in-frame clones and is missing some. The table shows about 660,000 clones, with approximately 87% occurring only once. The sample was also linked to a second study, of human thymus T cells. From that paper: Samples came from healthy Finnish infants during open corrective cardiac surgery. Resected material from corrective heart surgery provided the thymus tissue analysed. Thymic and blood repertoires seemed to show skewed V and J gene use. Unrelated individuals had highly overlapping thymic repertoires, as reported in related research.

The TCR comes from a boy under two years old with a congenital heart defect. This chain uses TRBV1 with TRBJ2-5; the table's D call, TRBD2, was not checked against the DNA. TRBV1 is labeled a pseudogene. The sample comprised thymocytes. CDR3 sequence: CTSSQETSERGETQYF. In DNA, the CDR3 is TGCACCAGCAGCCAAGAGACTAGCGAGAGGGGGGAGACCCAGTACTTC.